This T cell receptor beta chain was observed in a study of identical twins. Findings of the study overall: Researchers reported weaker excess twin sharing in beta out-of-frame sequences.

TCRdb fed the 5' RACE reads into MiXCR, producing one record per CDR3 protein. The sample lists 300,000 or so distinct CDR3 sequences; 9.5% were seen once. As to this clonotype: No antigen is known for it.

This CDR3 has 15 amino acids. Germline loops: CDR1 WSHSY, CDR2 SAAADI. Trimming removed 2 bases from V and 7 bases from J, with 15 bases in between. These same data were also listed under a study on yellow fever vaccine responses in identical twins.

This chain uses TRBV10-2 with TRBJ2-1; D might be TRBD1 or TRBD2, each matching 5 bases. The sequencing sample was made of CD8+ T cells sorted from blood. The receptor's source is a woman younger than 30 in good health. The CDR3 DNA is TGCGCCAGCAGTGAGGGGGGAGCCCCCGGGAATGAGCAGTTCTTC. Translated: CASSEGGAPGNEQFF.